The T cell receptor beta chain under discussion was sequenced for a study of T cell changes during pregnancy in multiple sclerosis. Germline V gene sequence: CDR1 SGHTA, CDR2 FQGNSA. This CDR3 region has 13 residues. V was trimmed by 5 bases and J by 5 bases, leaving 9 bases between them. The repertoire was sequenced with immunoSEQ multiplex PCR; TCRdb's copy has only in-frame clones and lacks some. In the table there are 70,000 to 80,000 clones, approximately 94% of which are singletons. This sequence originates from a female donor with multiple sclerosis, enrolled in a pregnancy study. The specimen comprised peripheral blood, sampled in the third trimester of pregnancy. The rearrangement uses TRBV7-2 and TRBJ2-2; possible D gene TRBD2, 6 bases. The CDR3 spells CASSLGSTGELFF. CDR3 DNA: TGTGCCAGCAGCCTCGGGAGTACCGGGGAGCTGTTTTTT.